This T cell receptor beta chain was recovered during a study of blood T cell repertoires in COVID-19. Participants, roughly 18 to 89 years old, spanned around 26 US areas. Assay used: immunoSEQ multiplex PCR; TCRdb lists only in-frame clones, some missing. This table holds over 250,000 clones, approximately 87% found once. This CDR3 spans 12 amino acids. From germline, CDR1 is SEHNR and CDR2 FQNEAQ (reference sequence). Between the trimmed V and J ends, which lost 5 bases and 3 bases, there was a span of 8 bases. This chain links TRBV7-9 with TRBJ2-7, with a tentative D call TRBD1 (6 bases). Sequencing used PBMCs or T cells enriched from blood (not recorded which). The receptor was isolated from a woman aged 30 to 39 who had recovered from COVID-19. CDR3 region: CASSTGFYEQYF. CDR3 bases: TGTGCCAGCAGCACAGGGTTCTACGAGCAGTACTTC.